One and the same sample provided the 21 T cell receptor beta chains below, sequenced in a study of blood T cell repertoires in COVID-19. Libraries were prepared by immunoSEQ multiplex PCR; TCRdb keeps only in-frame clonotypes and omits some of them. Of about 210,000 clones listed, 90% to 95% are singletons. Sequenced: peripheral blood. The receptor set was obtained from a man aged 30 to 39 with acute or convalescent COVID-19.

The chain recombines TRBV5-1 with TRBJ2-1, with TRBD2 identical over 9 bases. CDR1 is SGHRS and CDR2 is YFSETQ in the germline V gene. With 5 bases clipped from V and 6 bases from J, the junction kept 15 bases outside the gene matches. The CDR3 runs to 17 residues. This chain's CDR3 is CASRGGTGTSNFNEQFF. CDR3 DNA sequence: TGCGCCAGCAGGGGAGGGACCGGGACTAGCAATTTCAATGAGCAGTTCTTC.

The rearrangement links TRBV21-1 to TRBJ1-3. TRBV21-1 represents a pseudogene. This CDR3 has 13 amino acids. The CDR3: CARTGGAGNTIYF. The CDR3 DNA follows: TGTGCCAGAACGGGGGGGGCTGGAAACACCATATATTTT.

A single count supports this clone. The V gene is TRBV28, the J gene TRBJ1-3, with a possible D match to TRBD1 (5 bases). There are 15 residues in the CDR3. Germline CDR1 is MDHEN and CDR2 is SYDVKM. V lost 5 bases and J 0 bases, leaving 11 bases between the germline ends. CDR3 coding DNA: TGTGCCAGCAGTGTGGGACTCCTCTCTGGAAACACCATATATTTT. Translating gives CASSVGLLSGNTIYF.

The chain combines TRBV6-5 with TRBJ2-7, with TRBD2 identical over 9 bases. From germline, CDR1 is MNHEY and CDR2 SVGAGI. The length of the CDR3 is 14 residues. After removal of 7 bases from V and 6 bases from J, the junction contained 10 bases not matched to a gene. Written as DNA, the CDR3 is TGTGCCAGCAACTCGCGGGGGGGCCCGGGCGAGCAGTACTTC. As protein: CASNSRGGPGEQYF.

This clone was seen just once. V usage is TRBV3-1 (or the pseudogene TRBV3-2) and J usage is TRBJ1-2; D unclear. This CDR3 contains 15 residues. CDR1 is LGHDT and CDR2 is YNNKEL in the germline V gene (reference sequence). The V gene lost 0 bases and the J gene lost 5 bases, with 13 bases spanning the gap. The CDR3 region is CASSQEAGGFYGYTF. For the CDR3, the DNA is TGTGCCAGCAGCCAAGAGGCTGGAGGGTTTTATGGCTACACCTTC.

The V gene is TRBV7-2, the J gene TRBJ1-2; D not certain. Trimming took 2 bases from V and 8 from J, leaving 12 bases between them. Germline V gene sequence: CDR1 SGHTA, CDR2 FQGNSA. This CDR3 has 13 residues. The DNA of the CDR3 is TGTGCCAGCAGCTTACACCAATCGGGGGGCTACACCTTC. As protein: CASSLHQSGGYTF.

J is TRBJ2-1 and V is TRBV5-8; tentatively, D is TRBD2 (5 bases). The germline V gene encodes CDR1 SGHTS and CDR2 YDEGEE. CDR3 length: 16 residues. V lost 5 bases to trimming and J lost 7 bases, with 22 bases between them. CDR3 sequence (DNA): TGTGCCAGCAGGTACGGTGGCCGGGGTGGTTTGAATGAGCAGTTCTTC. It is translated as CASRYGGRGGLNEQFF. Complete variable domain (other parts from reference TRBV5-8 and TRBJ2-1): EAGVTQSPTHLIKTRGQQATLRCSPISGHTSVYWYQQALGLGLQFLLWYDEGEERNRGNFPPRFSGRQFPNYSSELNVNALELEDSALYLCASRYGGRGGLNEQFFGPGTRLTVL.

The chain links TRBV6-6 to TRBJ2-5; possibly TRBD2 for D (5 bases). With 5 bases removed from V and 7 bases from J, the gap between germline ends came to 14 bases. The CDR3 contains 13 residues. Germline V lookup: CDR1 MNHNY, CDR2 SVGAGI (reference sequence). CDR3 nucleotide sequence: TGTGCCAGCAGTAAGAGCCGGGAAGGGACCCAGTACTTC. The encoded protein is CASSKSREGTQYF.

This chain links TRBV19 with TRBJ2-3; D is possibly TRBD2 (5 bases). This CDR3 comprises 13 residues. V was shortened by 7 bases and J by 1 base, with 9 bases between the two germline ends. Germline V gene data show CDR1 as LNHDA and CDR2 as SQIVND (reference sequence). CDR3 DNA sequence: TGTGCCAGTACAATGGGAGGCACAGATACGCAGTATTTT. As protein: CASTMGGTDTQYF.

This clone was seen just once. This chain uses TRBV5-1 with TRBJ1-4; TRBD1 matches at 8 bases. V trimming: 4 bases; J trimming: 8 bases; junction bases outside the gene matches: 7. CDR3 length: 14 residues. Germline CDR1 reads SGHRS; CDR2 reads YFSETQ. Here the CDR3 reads CASSPGQVGEKLFF. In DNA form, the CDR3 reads TGCGCCAGCAGCCCGGGACAGGTGGGGGAAAAACTGTTTTTT.

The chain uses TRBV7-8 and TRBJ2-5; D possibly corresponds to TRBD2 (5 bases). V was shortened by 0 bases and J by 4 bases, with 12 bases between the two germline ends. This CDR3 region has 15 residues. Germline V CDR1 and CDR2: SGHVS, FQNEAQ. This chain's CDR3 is CASSLAGVLGETQYF. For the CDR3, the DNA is TGTGCCAGCAGCTTAGCGGGAGTACTAGGAGAGACCCAGTACTTC. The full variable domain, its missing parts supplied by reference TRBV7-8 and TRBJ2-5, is GAGVSQSPRYKVAKRGQDVALRCDPISGHVSLFWYQQALGQGPEFLTYFQNEAQLDKSGLPSDRFFAERPEGSVSTLKIQRTQQEDSAVYLCASSLAGVLGETQYFGPGTRLLVL.

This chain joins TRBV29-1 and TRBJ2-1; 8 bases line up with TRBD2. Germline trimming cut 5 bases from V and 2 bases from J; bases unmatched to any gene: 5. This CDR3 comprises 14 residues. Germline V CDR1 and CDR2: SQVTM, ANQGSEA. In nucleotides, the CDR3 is TGCAGCGTTTCAAGCGGGAGACCCTACAATGAGCAGTTCTTC. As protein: CSVSSGRPYNEQFF.

For the CDR3, the DNA is TGTGCCAGCAGCCCCCGGGGGAGTCCAACTAATGAAAAACTGTTTTTT. This encodes CASSPRGSPTNEKLFF. The chain recombines TRBV9 with TRBJ1-4, with D maybe TRBD1 (5 bases). CDR1 and CDR2 (germline): SGDLS, YYNGEE. Trimming left V 4 bases short and J 0 bases short, with 13 bases between. The CDR3 length is 16 residues.

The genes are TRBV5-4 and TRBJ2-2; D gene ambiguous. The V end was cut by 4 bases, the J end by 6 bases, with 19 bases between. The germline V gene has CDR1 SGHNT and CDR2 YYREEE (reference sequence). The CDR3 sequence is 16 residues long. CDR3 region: CASSPDLQVEAGELFF. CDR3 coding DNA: TGTGCCAGCAGCCCCGACCTCCAGGTTGAAGCCGGGGAGCTGTTTTTT.

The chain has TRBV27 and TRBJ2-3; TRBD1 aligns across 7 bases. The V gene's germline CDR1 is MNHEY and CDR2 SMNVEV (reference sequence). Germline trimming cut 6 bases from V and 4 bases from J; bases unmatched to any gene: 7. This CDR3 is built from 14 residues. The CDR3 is CASRDRQGADTQYF. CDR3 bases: TGTGCCAGCAGGGACCGACAGGGTGCAGATACGCAGTATTTT.

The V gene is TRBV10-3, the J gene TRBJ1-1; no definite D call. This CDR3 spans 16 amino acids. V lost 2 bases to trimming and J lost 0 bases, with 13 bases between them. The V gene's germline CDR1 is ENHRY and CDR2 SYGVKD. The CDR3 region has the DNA TGTGCCATCAGTGAGGGCAGGAACTTTATGAACACTGAAGCTTTCTTT. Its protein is CAISEGRNFMNTEAFF.

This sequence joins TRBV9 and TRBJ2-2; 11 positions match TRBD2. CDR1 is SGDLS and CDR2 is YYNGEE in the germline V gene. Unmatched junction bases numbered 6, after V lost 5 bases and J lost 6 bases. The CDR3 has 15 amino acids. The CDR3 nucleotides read TGTGCCAGCAGTCTAGCGGGAGGATCGCCCGGGGAGCTGTTTTTT. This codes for CASSLAGGSPGELFF.

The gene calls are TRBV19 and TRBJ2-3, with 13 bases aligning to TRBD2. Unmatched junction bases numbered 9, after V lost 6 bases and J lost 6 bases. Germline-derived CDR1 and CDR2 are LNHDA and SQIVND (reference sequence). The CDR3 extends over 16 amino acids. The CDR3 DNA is TGTGCCAGTAGGAGGACTAGCGGGAGCGATATCGATACGCAGTATTTT. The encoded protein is CASRRTSGSDIDTQYF.

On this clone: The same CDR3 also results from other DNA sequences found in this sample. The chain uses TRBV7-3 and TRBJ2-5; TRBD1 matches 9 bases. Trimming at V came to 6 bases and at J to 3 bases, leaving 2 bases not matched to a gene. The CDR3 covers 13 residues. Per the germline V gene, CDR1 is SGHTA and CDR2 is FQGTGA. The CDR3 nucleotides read TGTGCCAGCAGTAGACAGGGGGAAGAGACCCAGTACTTC. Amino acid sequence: CASSRQGEETQYF. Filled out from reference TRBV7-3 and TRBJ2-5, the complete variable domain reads GAGVSQTPSNKVTEKGKYVELRCDPISGHTALYWYRQSLGQGPEFLIYFQGTGAADDSGLPNDRFFAVRPEGSVSTLKIQRTERGDSAVYLCASSRQGEETQYFGPGTRLLVL.

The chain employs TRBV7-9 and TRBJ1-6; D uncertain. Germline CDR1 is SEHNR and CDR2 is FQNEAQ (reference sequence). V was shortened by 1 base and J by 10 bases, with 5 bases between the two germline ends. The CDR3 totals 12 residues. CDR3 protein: CASSLERSPLHF. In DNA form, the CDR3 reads TGTGCCAGCAGCTTAGAGCGATCACCCCTCCACTTT.

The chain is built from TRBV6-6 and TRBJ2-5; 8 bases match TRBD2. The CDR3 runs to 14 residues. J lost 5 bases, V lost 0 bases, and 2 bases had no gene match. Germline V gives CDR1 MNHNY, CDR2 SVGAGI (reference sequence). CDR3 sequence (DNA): TGTGCCAGCAGTTACTCGACTAGCGAGGAGACCCAGTACTTC. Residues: CASSYSTSEETQYF.